These T cell receptor beta chains were read from a single sample in a study of cytomegalovirus exposure and HLA in healthy donors. TCRdb's copy holds only in-frame clones and misses some; the assay was immunoSEQ multiplex PCR. This table has about 120,000 clones, 60% to 85% appearing once. Sequenced input: PBMCs. These receptors all come from a middle-aged woman in good health and CMV-seropositive. Both conserved end residues are trimmed from each CDR3. Each record gives: V gene, CDR3 length, CDR3 protein.

>TRBV6-1|10
ASSEDTSEAF
>TRBV27|11
ASRRQGASGYT
>TRBV30|16
AWSVFTGTSGRALRQF
>TRBV2|10
ASSTGVYIQY
>TRBV2|16
ASSEGPLTSSGANVLT
>TRBV29-1|10
SVLTVNTEAF
>TRBV6-5|11
ASRRQANTEAF
>TRBV30|12
AWSVHLSSHGYT
>TRBV7-9|14
ASSTRQGGNANEQF
>TRBV6-5|12
ASRAVGQGEKLF
>TRBV18|12
ASSLQGANYGYT
>TRBV6-5|12
ASKALDSQETQY
>TRBV9|13
ASSPGGGRGEKLF
>TRBV6-5|13
ASSLTGIMNTEAF
>TRBV29-1|11
SVRTQNNQPQH
>TRBV6-1|13
ASSEMNFLTDTQY